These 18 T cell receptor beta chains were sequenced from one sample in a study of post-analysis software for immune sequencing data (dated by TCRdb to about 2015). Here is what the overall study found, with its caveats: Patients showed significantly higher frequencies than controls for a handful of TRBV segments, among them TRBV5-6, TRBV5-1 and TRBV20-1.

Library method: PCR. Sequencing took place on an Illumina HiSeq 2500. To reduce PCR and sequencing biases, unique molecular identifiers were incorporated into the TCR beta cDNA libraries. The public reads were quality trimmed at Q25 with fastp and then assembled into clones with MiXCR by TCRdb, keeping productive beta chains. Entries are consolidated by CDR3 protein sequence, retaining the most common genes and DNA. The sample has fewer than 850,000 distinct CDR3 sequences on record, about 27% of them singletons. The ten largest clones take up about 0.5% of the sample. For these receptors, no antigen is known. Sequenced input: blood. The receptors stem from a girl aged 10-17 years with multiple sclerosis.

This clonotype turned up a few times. CDR3 DNA sequence: TGCAGCGTTGAAGGGCTAGCGGGAGCCGGCTCCTACAATGAGCAGTTCTTC. Its translation is CSVEGLAGAGSYNEQFF. The rearrangement links TRBV29-1 to TRBJ2-1; 10 bases are shared with TRBD2. V lost 1 base to trimming and J lost 0 bases; unmatched junction nucleotides: 6. Germline V gene sequence: CDR1 SQVTM, CDR2 ANQGSEA. This CDR3 contains 17 residues.

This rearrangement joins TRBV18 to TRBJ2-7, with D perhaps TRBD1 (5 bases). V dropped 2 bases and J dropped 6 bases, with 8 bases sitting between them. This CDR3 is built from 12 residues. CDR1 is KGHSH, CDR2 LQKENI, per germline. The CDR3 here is CASSPTGSEQYF. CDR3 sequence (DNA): TGTGCCAGCTCACCAACAGGCTCCGAGCAGTACTTC.

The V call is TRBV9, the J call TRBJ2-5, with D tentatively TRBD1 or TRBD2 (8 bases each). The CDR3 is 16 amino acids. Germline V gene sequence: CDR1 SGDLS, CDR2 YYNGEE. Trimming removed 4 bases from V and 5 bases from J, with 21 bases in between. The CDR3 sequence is CASSQGAGGREETQYF. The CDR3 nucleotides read TGTGCCAGCAGCCAGGGGGCGGGGGGAAGAGAGGAGACCCAGTACTTC.

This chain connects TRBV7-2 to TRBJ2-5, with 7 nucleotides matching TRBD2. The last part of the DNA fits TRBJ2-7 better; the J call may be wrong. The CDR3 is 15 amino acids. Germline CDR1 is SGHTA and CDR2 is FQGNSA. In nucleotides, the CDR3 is TGTGCCAGCAGCTTAACTAGCGTCACTCCCTACGAGCAGTACTTC. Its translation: CASSLTSVTPYEQYF.

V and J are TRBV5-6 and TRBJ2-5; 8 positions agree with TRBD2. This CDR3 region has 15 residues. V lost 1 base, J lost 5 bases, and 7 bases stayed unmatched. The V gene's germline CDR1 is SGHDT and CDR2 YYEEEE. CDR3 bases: TGTGCCAGCAGCTTGCCGGGGGGGCTTGGGGAGACCCAGTACTTC. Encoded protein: CASSLPGGLGETQYF.

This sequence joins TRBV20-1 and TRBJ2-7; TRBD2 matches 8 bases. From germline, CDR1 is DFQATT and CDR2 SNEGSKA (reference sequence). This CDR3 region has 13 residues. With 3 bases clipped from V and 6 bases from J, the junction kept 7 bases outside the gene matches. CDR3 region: CSARAGGLFEQYF. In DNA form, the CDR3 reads TGCAGTGCTAGGGCGGGAGGCTTATTCGAGCAGTACTTC.

The CDR3, as DNA: TGTGCCAGCAGCTTAGTTTCAGGGACGGACTACGAGCAGTACTTC. Protein product: CASSLVSGTDYEQYF. The V gene is TRBV7-2, the J gene TRBJ2-7; perhaps D is TRBD1 or TRBD2 (5 bases each). The germline V gene has CDR1 SGHTA and CDR2 FQGNSA. The V end was cut by 1 base, the J end by 3 bases, with 13 bases between. CDR3 size: 15 residues.

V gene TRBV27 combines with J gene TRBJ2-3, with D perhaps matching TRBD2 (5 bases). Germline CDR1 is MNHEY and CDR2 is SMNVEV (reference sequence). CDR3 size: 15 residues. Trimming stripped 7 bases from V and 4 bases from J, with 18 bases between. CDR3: CASNFGVPGSDTQYF. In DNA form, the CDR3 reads TGTGCCAGCAATTTCGGGGTCCCGGGTTCAGATACGCAGTATTTT.

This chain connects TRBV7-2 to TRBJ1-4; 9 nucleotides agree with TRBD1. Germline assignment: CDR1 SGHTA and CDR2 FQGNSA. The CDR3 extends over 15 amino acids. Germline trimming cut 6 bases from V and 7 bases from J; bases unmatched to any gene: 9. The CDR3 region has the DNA TGTGCCAGCAGACCTACAGGGGGCGCCGTTGAAAAACTGTTTTTT. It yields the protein CASRPTGGAVEKLFF.

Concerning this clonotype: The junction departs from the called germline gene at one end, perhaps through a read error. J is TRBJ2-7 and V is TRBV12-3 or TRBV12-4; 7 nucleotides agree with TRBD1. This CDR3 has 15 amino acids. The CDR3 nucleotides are TGTGCCAGCAGACCACGACAGGGAGAGGCCCACGAGCGGTACTTC. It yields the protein CASRPRQGEAHERYF.

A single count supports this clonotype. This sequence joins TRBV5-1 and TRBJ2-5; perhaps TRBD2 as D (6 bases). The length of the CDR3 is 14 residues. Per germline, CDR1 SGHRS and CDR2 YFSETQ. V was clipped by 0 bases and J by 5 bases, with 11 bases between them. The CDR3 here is CASSLAASVETQYF. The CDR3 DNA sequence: TGCGCCAGCAGCTTGGCGGCTAGCGTTGAGACCCAGTACTTC.

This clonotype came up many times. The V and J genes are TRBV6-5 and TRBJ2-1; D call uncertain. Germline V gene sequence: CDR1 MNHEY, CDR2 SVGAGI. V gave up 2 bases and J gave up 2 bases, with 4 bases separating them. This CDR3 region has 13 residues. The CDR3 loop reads CASSYQAYNEQFF. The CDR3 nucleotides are TGTGCCAGCAGTTACCAGGCCTACAATGAGCAGTTCTTC.

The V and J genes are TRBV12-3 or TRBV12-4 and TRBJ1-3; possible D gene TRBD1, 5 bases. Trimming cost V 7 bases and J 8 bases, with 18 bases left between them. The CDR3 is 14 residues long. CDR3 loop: CASTTIQRGHTIYF. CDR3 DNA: TGTGCCAGCACCACGATTCAACGGGGACACACCATATATTTT.

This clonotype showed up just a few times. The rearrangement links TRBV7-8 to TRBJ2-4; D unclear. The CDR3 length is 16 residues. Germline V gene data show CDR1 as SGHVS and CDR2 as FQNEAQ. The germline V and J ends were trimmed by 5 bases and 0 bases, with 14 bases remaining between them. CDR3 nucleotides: TGTGCCAGCAGCCAACGGGCAGGTGGAGCCAAAAACATTCAGTACTTC. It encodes CASSQRAGGAKNIQYF.

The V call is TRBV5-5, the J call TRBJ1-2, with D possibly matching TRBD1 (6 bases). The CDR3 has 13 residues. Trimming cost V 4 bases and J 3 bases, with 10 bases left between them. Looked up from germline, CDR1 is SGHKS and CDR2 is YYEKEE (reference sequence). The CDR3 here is CASSVGGDYGYTF. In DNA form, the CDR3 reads TGTGCCAGCAGCGTAGGGGGGGACTATGGCTACACCTTC.

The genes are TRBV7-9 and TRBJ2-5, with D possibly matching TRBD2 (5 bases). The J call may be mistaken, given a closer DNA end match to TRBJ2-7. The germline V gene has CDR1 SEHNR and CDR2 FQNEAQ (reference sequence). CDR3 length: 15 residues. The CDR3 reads CASSLGTEDSYEQYF. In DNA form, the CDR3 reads TGTGCCAGCAGCTTAGGGACTGAGGACTCCTACGAGCAGTACTTC.

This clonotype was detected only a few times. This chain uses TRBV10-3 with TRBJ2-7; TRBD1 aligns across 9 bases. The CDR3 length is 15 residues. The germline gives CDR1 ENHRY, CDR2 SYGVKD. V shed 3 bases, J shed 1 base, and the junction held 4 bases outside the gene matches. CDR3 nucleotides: TGTGCCATCAGTGACTTCGGGACAGGGTCCTACGAGCAGTACTTC. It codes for CAISDFGTGSYEQYF.

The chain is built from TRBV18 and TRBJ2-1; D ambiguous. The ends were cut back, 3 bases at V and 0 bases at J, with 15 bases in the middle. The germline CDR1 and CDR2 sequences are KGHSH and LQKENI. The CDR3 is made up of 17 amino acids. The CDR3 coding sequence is TGTGCCAGCTCACCCCTTGACGCGCCGAGCTCCTACAATGAGCAGTTCTTC. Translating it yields CASSPLDAPSSYNEQFF.